This TCR beta chain originates from a study of OX40 agonist ivuxolimab in advanced cancers. About the research overall: Intravenous ivuxolimab was administered to patients every 2 weeks at 0.01 to 10 mg/kg. Points from the study as a whole: Researchers report that CD8+ T cells had, on average, more expanded clones than CD4+. Some patients without response likewise showed low normalized clonal expansion. Both CD4+ and CD8+ T cell populations in blood had undergone clonal expansion by week 6 at 0.1 to 3.0 mg/kg.

The assay was immunoSEQ multiplex PCR, and TCRdb's table has in-frame clones only and misses some. The sample lists approximately 15,000 clones; more than 80% were seen once. Germline trimming cut 4 bases from V and 4 bases from J; bases unmatched to any gene: 6. This CDR3 is 15 amino acids long. In germline, CDR1 is MNHEY, CDR2 SVGAGI. Remarks on this clone: Its antigen is currently unknown.

This TCR came from an adult with an advanced solid tumor such as melanoma, head and neck, liver or kidney cancer. The gene calls are TRBV6-5 and TRBJ2-2; 7 bases fit TRBD1. The source was CD4+ or CD8+ T cells sorted from blood, collected in a trial of the OX40 agonist ivuxolimab. The CDR3 spells CASSSRGRVTGELFF. CDR3 DNA sequence: TGTGCCAGCAGTTCGAGGGGGCGCGTCACCGGGGAGCTGTTTTTT.